This T cell receptor beta chain was recorded in a study of T cells in Graves' hyperthyroidism and ophthalmopathy. Study results and limitations: Ophthalmopathy could be told apart from stable hyperthyroidism with a 13 V-J model. Ophthalmopathy was identified by the model a median about six months ahead of onset.

The germline V gene encodes CDR1 LNHDA and CDR2 SQIVND (reference sequence). The CDR3 sequence is 16 residues long. Trimming shortened V by 2 bases and J by 3 bases, and 15 bases separated the two germline ends. This clonotype was seen a few times. Its antigen is as yet unknown. The study based diagnoses on clinical symptoms, serum thyroxine and TRAb, thyroid ultrasound and orbital computed tomography. TCR beta CDR3 region amplification was performed from RNA transcripts. The HTBI primer set was used in a first-round RT-PCR of the TCR CDR3. TCRdb analysed the multiplex PCR reads with MiXCR anew, one entry per CDR3 protein. The sample consists of about 210,000 distinct CDR3 sequences, 15% to 20% of them appearing once.

The sequenced sample consisted of blood. The rearrangement uses TRBV19 and TRBJ2-3; D is tentatively TRBD1 or TRBD2 (6 bases each). The source is a man aged 50 to 59 with Graves' hyperthyroidism. The chain's CDR3 is CASSISGAGETDTQYF. Written as DNA, the CDR3 is TGTGCCAGTAGTATATCGGGGGCCGGAGAAACAGATACGCAGTATTTT.